Below are 23 T cell receptor beta chains sequenced from a single sample in a study of blood T cells in healthy people across ages. The second PCR ran about 6 to 11 cycles with a sample-barcoded 5' primer and J-beta primers. TCRdb re-analysed the 5' RACE reads in MiXCR, keeping a single row per CDR3 protein. In the table there are 800,000 to 1,300,000 distinct CDR3 sequences, about 23% of which are singletons. The sample also formed part of further work on T cells of mothers and their children.

What was sequenced was blood. These receptors were taken from a girl aged 2 to 10 in good health.

The sample holds a few counts of this clonotype. The V call is TRBV20-1, the J call TRBJ2-2; D unresolved. This CDR3 comprises 15 residues. Germline CDR1 and CDR2: DFQATT and SNEGSKA (reference sequence). Trimming took 0 bases from V and 2 from J, leaving 10 bases between them. The CDR3 DNA reads TGCAGTGCTAGAGATCGCCTGGGCAACACCGGGGAGCTGTTTTTT. This gives the protein CSARDRLGNTGELFF.

The sample holds a few counts of this clonotype. This sequence joins TRBV12-3 or TRBV12-4 and TRBJ2-3; D is undetermined. V gave up 1 base and J gave up 8 bases, with 16 bases separating them. The CDR3 length is 15 residues. This CDR3 reads CASSLGSDLDTTQYF. The CDR3 DNA reads as TGTGCCAGCAGTTTAGGGTCCGATTTAGATACTACGCAGTATTTT.

This clonotype was detected only a few times. The gene calls are TRBV14 and TRBJ1-2; no reliable D call. Germline V gives CDR1 SGHDN, CDR2 FVKESK. This CDR3 has 16 residues. The V gene lost 4 bases and the J gene lost 0 bases, with 15 bases spanning the gap. This CDR3 reads CASSPATWGANYGYTF. The CDR3 DNA follows: TGTGCCAGCAGCCCTGCCACGTGGGGAGCTAACTATGGCTACACCTTC.

In this sample, this clonotype turned up a few times. The rearrangement uses TRBV12-5 and TRBJ2-1; 10 bases map to TRBD2. The CDR3 is 15 amino acids. The V gene end was trimmed by 0 bases and the J gene end by 5 bases; junction bases not matched to a gene: 1. Germline V gives CDR1 LGHNT, CDR2 FRNRAP. CDR3 residues: CASGLVLAGNNEQFF. In DNA, the CDR3 is TGTGCTAGTGGTTTGGTACTAGCGGGGAACAATGAGCAGTTCTTC.

The V call is TRBV4-2, the J call TRBJ1-1, with D perhaps matching TRBD1 (5 bases). CDR1 and CDR2 (germline): LGHNA, YNFKEQ. V lost 6 bases, J lost 8 bases, and 19 bases lay in between. This CDR3 has 14 amino acids. CDR3 residues: CASSLDGTAPEAFF. CDR3 nucleotide sequence: TGTGCCAGCAGTCTTGACGGGACCGCTCCCGAAGCTTTCTTT.

The chain carries TRBV11-3 and TRBJ1-1; 10 bases align to TRBD1. The J segment lost 3 bases and the V segment lost 5 bases, leaving 6 bases of the junction unmatched. CDR3 length: 15 amino acids. Germline V gives CDR1 SGHNT, CDR2 YENEEA. This CDR3 reads CASSPRGTGDTEAFF. CDR3 nucleotides: TGTGCCAGCAGCCCGAGAGGGACAGGGGACACTGAAGCTTTCTTT.

The CDR3 reads CASSQGTPTYEQYF. CDR3 sequence (DNA): TGCGCCAGCAGCCAGGGGACGCCGACCTACGAGCAGTACTTC. The V gene is TRBV4-3, the J gene TRBJ2-7; D is possibly TRBD1 or TRBD2 (5 bases each). This CDR3 has 14 amino acids. Per germline, CDR1 LGHNA and CDR2 YSLEER. Deletions cut 3 bases from V and 2 bases from J, with 11 bases between.

This clonotype was seen a few times. For the CDR3, the DNA is TGTGCCAGCAGTTCTCCCTCCCTCGATGAGCAGTTCTTC. As protein: CASSSPSLDEQFF. The rearrangement links TRBV27 to TRBJ2-1; the D is unclear. This CDR3 has 13 residues. Germline V gene lookup returns CDR1 MNHEY and CDR2 SMNVEV (reference sequence). V lost 4 bases and J 8 bases, leaving 12 bases between the germline ends.

This chain uses TRBV6-2 or TRBV6-3 with TRBJ1-4, with D perhaps TRBD1 (5 bases). V was clipped by 6 bases and J by 4 bases, with 9 bases between them. CDR3 size: 13 residues. Germline values: CDR1 MNHEY, CDR2 SVGEGT. The CDR3, as DNA: TGTGCCAGCAGAGGCAGGGTTAATGAAAAACTGTTTTTT. Amino acid sequence: CASRGRVNEKLFF.

This clonotype was detected only a few times. This chain connects TRBV5-6 to TRBJ2-5; D is possibly TRBD2 (6 bases). Matching the DNA end better, TRBJ2-1 makes the J call doubtful. Germline V gene sequence: CDR1 SGHDT, CDR2 YYEEEE. The CDR3 is made up of 14 amino acids. The CDR3 coding sequence is TGTGCCAGCAGTGGTGGAGGGTCGTGGAATGAGCAGTTCTTC. Protein product: CASSGGGSWNEQFF.

The chain has TRBV25-1 and TRBJ2-7; a weak D match, TRBD1 (6 bases). The germline V gene has CDR1 MGHDK and CDR2 SYGVNS. Between the trimmed V and J ends, which lost 2 bases and 4 bases, there was a span of 9 bases. This CDR3 has 13 amino acids. CDR3 residues: CASSERGYYEQYF. The CDR3 bases are TGTGCCAGCAGTGAAAGGGGGTATTACGAGCAGTACTTC.

This clonotype was seen only a few times. The chain couples TRBV5-4 to TRBJ2-3; D ambiguous. Germline CDR1 and CDR2: SGHNT and YYREEE (reference sequence). This CDR3 is built from 15 residues. With 2 bases removed from V and 4 bases from J, the gap between germline ends came to 14 bases. As DNA, the CDR3 is TGTGCCAGCAGCTTTTATGGCAGGAGAGCAGATACGCAGTATTTT. Translation gives CASSFYGRRADTQYF. Complete variable domain (other parts from reference TRBV5-4 and TRBJ2-3): ETGVTQSPTHLIKTRGQQVTLRCSSQSGHNTVSWYQQALGQGPQFIFQYYREEENGRGNFPPRFSGLQFPNYSSELNVNALELDDSALYLCASSFYGRRADTQYFGPGTRLTVL.

The V and J genes are TRBV6-4 and TRBJ1-6; D gene ambiguous. The CDR3 runs 13 residues. V dropped 3 bases and J dropped 10 bases, with 10 bases sitting between them. In germline, CDR1 is MRHNA, CDR2 SNTAGT. The CDR3 DNA sequence: TGTGCCAGCAGTGAGGTCTCCGTCTCACCCCTCCACTTT. This codes for CASSEVSVSPLHF.

This clonotype was seen a handful of times. The chain couples TRBV20-1 to TRBJ2-1, with no clear D. Matching the DNA end better, TRBJ2-5 makes the J call doubtful. The CDR3 is made up of 12 amino acids. Per the germline V gene, CDR1 is DFQATT and CDR2 is SNEGSKA (reference sequence). CDR3 bases: TGCAGTGCTAGAGATGGCCCGGGGACCCAGTACTTC. Encoded protein: CSARDGPGTQYF.

This clonotype was counted only a few times. V is TRBV4-3 and J is TRBJ1-1; TRBD1 matches 8 bases. The CDR3 length is 13 residues. With 0 bases clipped from V and 11 bases from J, the junction kept 5 bases outside the gene matches. Germline-derived CDR1 and CDR2 are LGHNA and YSLEER. The DNA for the CDR3 is TGCGCCAGCAGCCAAGATCAGGGGGCAGGGGCTTTCTTT. Protein product: CASSQDQGAGAFF.

The table lists this clonotype with a few counts. This sequence joins TRBV6-1 and TRBJ1-4; D may be TRBD1 (5 bases). Trimming left V 8 bases short and J 5 bases short, with 15 bases between. The CDR3 sequence is 14 residues long. Germline CDR1 MNHNS, CDR2 SASEGT. Here the CDR3 reads CASRRGSGNEKLFF. The CDR3 DNA reads TGTGCCAGCCGTCGGGGGTCGGGGAATGAAAAACTGTTTTTT.

The V call is TRBV10-3, the J call TRBJ1-5; D unclear. There are 15 residues in the CDR3. Germline CDR1 reads ENHRY; CDR2 reads SYGVKD. V was trimmed by 0 bases and J by 5 bases, leaving 11 bases between them. CDR3 sequence: CAISESNLRDQPQHF. The CDR3 nucleotides read TGTGCCATCAGTGAGTCGAATCTTCGGGATCAGCCCCAGCATTTT.

This chain links TRBV29-1 with TRBJ2-1, with a possible D match to TRBD1 (6 bases). CDR1 is SQVTM and CDR2 is ANQGSEA in the germline V gene. Trimming shortened V by 7 bases and J by 2 bases, and 12 bases separated the two germline ends. CDR3 length equals 13 residues. CDR3 in DNA: TGCAGCGCCGAGGGGGTCACCTACAATGAGCAGTTCTTC. This encodes CSAEGVTYNEQFF.

The V gene is TRBV24-1, the J gene TRBJ2-6, with TRBD1 as a possible D gene (6 bases). Germline CDR1 reads KGHDR; CDR2 reads SFDVKD. The ends were cut back, 4 bases at V and 4 bases at J, with 13 bases in the middle. The CDR3 spans 16 residues. CDR3 in amino acids: CATSETQGDGANVLTF. The CDR3 DNA reads as TGTGCCACCAGTGAGACACAGGGTGACGGGGCCAACGTCCTGACTTTC.

V gene TRBV12-3 or TRBV12-4 combines with J gene TRBJ1-1; D gene uncertain. The CDR3 spans 13 residues. Trimming left V 2 bases short and J 4 bases short, with 8 bases between. CDR3 nucleotides: TGTGCCAGCAGTTTACCAGGATTCACTGAAGCTTTCTTT. It yields the protein CASSLPGFTEAFF.

This clonotype was detected a few times. This rearrangement joins TRBV5-6 to TRBJ1-4; D remains unclear. V dropped 1 base and J dropped 8 bases, with 15 bases sitting between them. The CDR3 is 15 amino acids. Germline V gives CDR1 SGHDT, CDR2 YYEEEE. The CDR3 protein is CASSLFRSGGEKLFF. Written as DNA, the CDR3 is TGTGCCAGCAGCTTGTTCCGGAGTGGAGGAGAAAAACTGTTTTTT.

This clonotype was counted many times. This chain links TRBV27 with TRBJ2-2; no clear D. Deletions cut 3 bases from V and 7 bases from J, with 3 bases between. The CDR3 consists of 11 residues. Germline V lookup: CDR1 MNHEY, CDR2 SMNVEV (reference sequence). The CDR3: CASSFHGELFF. The CDR3 DNA reads TGTGCCAGCAGTTTCCACGGGGAGCTGTTTTTT.

The chain combines TRBV20-1 with TRBJ2-5, with a weak D call TRBD2 (6 bases). The J call may be mistaken, given a closer DNA end match to TRBJ2-1. The CDR3 length is 13 residues. Looked up from germline, CDR1 is DFQATT and CDR2 is SNEGSKA (reference sequence). The CDR3 is CSANLAIYNEQFF. The CDR3 coding sequence is TGCAGTGCAAATCTAGCGATCTACAATGAGCAGTTCTTC.